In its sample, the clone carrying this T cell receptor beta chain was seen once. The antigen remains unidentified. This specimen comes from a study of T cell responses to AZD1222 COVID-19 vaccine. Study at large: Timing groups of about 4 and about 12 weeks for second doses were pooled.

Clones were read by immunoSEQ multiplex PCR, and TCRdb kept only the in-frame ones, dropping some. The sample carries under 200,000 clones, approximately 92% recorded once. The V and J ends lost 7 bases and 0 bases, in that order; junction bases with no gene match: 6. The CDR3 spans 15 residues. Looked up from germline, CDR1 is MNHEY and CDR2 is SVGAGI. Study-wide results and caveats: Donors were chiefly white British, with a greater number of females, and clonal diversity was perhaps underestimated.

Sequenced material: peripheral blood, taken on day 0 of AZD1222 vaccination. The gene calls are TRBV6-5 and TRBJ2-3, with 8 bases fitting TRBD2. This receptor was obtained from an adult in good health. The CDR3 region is CASMRAGVSTDTQYF. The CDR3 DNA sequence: TGTGCCAGCATGCGAGCGGGGGTGAGCACAGATACGCAGTATTTT.